This TCR beta chain comes out of a study of shared clonotypes between healthy human individuals. Study context: Per donor, CD8 memory used one plate, CD8 naive used two, CD4 memory used three and CD4 naive used three. Points from the study as a whole: Only a few donors were included, so the genetic and exposure-history diversity represented was limited.

The data were produced by immunoSEQ multiplex PCR, yet TCRdb's version contains in-frame clones alone and is incomplete. The sample yields some 2 million clones, 85% to 95% seen once. Turning to this clone: The antigen is undetermined.

The CDR3 runs 12 residues. Trimming took off 5 bases at V and 2 bases at J, with 5 bases between the two ends. The germline V gene has CDR1 MDHEN and CDR2 SYDVKM. This receptor was obtained from a man between 18 and 29 years old in good health. The sequenced sample consisted of naive CD4+ T cells sorted from blood. Subset given: CD45RA+ positively selected. The J gene is TRBJ2-3, the V gene TRBV28; no definite D call. The CDR3 DNA follows: TGTGCCAGCAGTACACCCACAGATACGCAGTATTTT. Amino acids: CASSTPTDTQYF. Drawing the rest from reference TRBV28 and TRBJ2-3, the complete variable domain is DVKVTQSSRYLVKRTGEKVFLECVQDMDHENMFWYRQDPGLGLRLIYFSYDVKMKEKGDIPEGYSVSREKKERFSLILESASTNQTSMYLCASSTPTDTQYFGPGTRLTVL.